These T cell receptor beta chains were read from a single sample in a study of CD4 T cells in relation to SARS-CoV-2 and coronaviruses. Only in-frame clones appear in the TCRdb table, and some are missing; sequencing was by immunoSEQ multiplex PCR. The sample records roughly 68,000 clones, approximately 95% being singletons. The sequencing input was naive CD4+ T cells from PBMCs. Source of these receptors: a human donor in good health. Each CDR3 is given with its conserved first and last residue. A D gene is named only where the DNA matches it firmly. Size is omitted from some rows. Given values are once, few, many or a class for expanded clones.

14	TRBV19	TRBJ2-5	.	.	TGTGCCAGTAGTATTGCAGGGCCAAGGGAGACCCAGTACTTC	CASSIAGPRETQYF
16	TRBV4-1	TRBJ2-5	TRBD2	.	TGCGCCAGCAGCCGACGACTAGCGGGACGTCAAGAGACCCAGTACTTC	CASSRRLAGRQETQYF
15	TRBV5-6	TRBJ2-7	TRBD2	.	TGTGCCAGCAGCTTATACGGGGACTATTCCTACGAGCAGTACTTC	CASSLYGDYSYEQYF
16	TRBV5-4	TRBJ1-2	.	.	TGTGCCAGCACCCAAGGGGGGGGCCTCCTACACTATGGCTACACCTTC	CASTQGGGLLHYGYTF
18	TRBV30	TRBJ2-5	TRBD2	.	TGTGCCTGGAGTAGTTGGGCACTAGCGGGGGGGTACCAAGAGACCCAGTACTTC	CAWSSWALAGGYQETQYF
17	TRBV6-1	TRBJ2-7	TRBD2	.	TGTGCCAGCAGTGAAGCGGGGCTAGCGGCTACCCTCTACGAGCAGTACTTC	CASSEAGLAATLYEQYF
14	TRBV11-1	TRBJ2-5	.	once	TGTGCCAGCAGCCTCCGGAGGCCCCAAGAGACCCAGTACTTC	CASSLRRPQETQYF
15	TRBV5-1	TRBJ1-1	.	.	TGCGCCAGCAGCTCGGGTTGGGGCATGAACACTGAAGCTTTCTTT	CASSSGWGMNTEAFF
15	TRBV11-1	TRBJ2-7	TRBD2	.	TGTGCCAGCAGCTTATACGGCGGGAGGGTCTACGAGCAGTACTTC	CASSLYGGRVYEQYF
12	TRBV5-1	TRBJ2-3	.	.	TGCGCCAGCGGGAGGGGGACAGATACGCAGTATTTT	CASGRGTDTQYF
11	TRBV12-3/TRBV12-4	TRBJ2-3	.	once	TGTGCCAGCAGTTACACAGATACGCAGTATTTT	CASSYTDTQYF
16	TRBV5-6	TRBJ2-2	TRBD1	.	TGTGCCAGCAGCGCCTCAGACAGGGGTGGGACCGGGGAGCTGTTTTTT	CASSASDRGGTGELFF
14	TRBV7-2	TRBJ2-5	.	.	TGTGCCAGCAGCTTATATGAGGGTTTGGAGACCCAGTACTTC	CASSLYEGLETQYF
17	TRBV15	TRBJ2-1	TRBD2	.	TGTGCCACCAGCGGGTCGAGAAGGCCTAGCGGGAGTGTTGAGCAGTTCTTC	CATSGSRRPSGSVEQFF
12	TRBV3-1/TRBV3-2	TRBJ1-3	.	.	TGTGCCAGCAGATTTCTTGGAAACACCATATATTTT	CASRFLGNTIYF
15	TRBV5-1	TRBJ2-5	.	.	TGCGCCAGCAGCCCCGGGTCGAACGAAAAAGAGACCCAGTACTTC	CASSPGSNEKETQYF
15	TRBV24-1	TRBJ2-7	.	.	TGTGCCACCAGTGACACAGGGGCGGGATCCTACGAGCAGTACTTC	CATSDTGAGSYEQYF
16	TRBV10-3	TRBJ1-4	.	.	TGTGCCATCAGTGAGTCGACCGTAGGGGGTAAGGAAAAACTGTTTTTT	CAISESTVGGKEKLFF
17	TRBV30	TRBJ2-1	TRBD1	.	TGTGCCTGGACCAGTCGGGACAGGGGAGGGTCCTACAATGAGCAGTTCTTC	CAWTSRDRGGSYNEQFF
16	TRBV19	TRBJ2-2	.	.	TGTGCCAGTGCCCCGCGGACCCCCGGAGGGACCGGGGAGCTGTTTTTT	CASAPRTPGGTGELFF
15	TRBV24-1	TRBJ2-1	.	.	TGTGCCACCAGTGACCAGGGATGGTCCTACAATGAGCAGTTCTTC	CATSDQGWSYNEQFF
13	TRBV5-5	TRBJ1-5	.	.	TGTGCCAGCAGTGGGGCGATAGTAGGGCCCCAGCATTTT	CASSGAIVGPQHF
15	TRBV5-1	TRBJ2-3	TRBD2	.	TGCGCCAGCAGCTTCCTAGCGGGGGGCACAGATACGCAGTATTTT	CASSFLAGGTDTQYF
15	TRBV6-1	TRBJ2-5	.	.	TGTGCCAGCAGTGAACTTGAGGGACTTTGGGAGACCCAGTACTTC	CASSELEGLWETQYF
16	TRBV3-1/TRBV3-2	TRBJ2-2	.	.	TGTGCCAGCAGCCAAGCTCTACCCTCAGGGACCGGGGAGCTGTTTTTT	CASSQALPSGTGELFF
14	TRBV24-1	TRBJ2-5	.	.	TGTGCCACCCCTACTCGGACGGATGTGGAGACCCAGTACTTC	CATPTRTDVETQYF
15	TRBV15	TRBJ1-5	.	.	TGTGCCACCAGCAGAGCGGACAGCGGCAATCAGCCCCAGCATTTT	CATSRADSGNQPQHF